This is a list of T cell receptor beta chains from one sample in a study of molecular identifiers for immune sequencing clone quantification. TCRdb processed the PCR reads anew with MiXCR; each CDR3 protein has one entry. The data contain some 580,000 distinct CDR3 sequences, about 25% of them singletons. Sequenced input: naive CD8+ T cells from blood, with Jurkat cell RNA spiked in. The receptor set was obtained from a human donor in good health. Some libraries in this study had Jurkat cell RNA spiked in. Both conserved end residues are part of each CDR3. A D gene is named only where the DNA matches it firmly. Clone size is given for some rows only: seen once, a few or many times, or a class if the clone is expanded.

abundance,d_gene,v_gene,j_gene,CDR3aa,CDR3nt
NA,NA,TRBV27,TRBJ1-1,CASSLGTAWNTEAFF,TGTGCCAGCAGTTTAGGAACGGCATGGAACACTGAAGCTTTCTTT
NA,NA,TRBV12-3/TRBV12-4,TRBJ2-1,CASSGLSYNEQFF,TGTGCCAGCAGCGGACTTTCCTACAATGAGCAGTTCTTC
NA,TRBD2,TRBV12-3/TRBV12-4,TRBJ2-2,CASSLVLAGGLTGELFF,TGTGCCAGCAGTTTAGTTCTAGCGGGGGGGCTCACCGGGGAGCTGTTTTTT
NA,NA,TRBV4-3,TRBJ2-2,CASSQVHLGANTGELFF,TGCGCCAGCAGCCAAGTACACCTGGGGGCGAACACCGGGGAGCTGTTTTTT
few,NA,TRBV9,TRBJ2-1,CASSVVLADYNEQFF,TGTGCCAGCAGCGTAGTGTTAGCGGACTACAATGAGCAGTTCTTC
many,NA,TRBV28,TRBJ2-7,CASSDPRTEQYF,TGTGCCAGCAGTGATCCTCGGACCGAGCAGTACTTC
NA,NA,TRBV4-1,TRBJ2-7,CASSQVIQGFHEQYF,TGCGCCAGCAGCCAAGTAATTCAGGGTTTCCACGAGCAGTACTTC
few,NA,TRBV9,TRBJ2-5,CASSGGGHQETQYF,TGTGCCAGCAGCGGAGGGGGACACCAAGAGACCCAGTACTTC
NA,NA,TRBV4-3,TRBJ1-1,CASSHDEGTVSEAFF,TGCGCCAGCAGCCATGACGAGGGCACGGTCTCTGAAGCTTTCTTT
many,TRBD1,TRBV6-5,TRBJ1-1,CASSLGTGGPEAFF,TGTGCCAGCAGCCTAGGGACAGGGGGCCCCGAAGCTTTCTTT
many,TRBD1,TRBV27,TRBJ1-1,CASNPGQGLNTEAFF,TGTGCCAGCAATCCGGGACAGGGGTTGAACACTGAAGCTTTCTTT
few,TRBD1,TRBV19,TRBJ1-1,CASSNLGQGDTEAFF,TGTGCCAGTAGCAATCTCGGACAGGGGGACACTGAAGCTTTCTTT
many,NA,TRBV2,TRBJ2-3,CASNLVMVGGTQYF,TGTGCCAGCAACCTAGTGATGGTAGGAGGTACGCAGTATTTT
many,NA,TRBV12-3/TRBV12-4,TRBJ2-3,CASDSPTDTQYF,TGTGCCAGCGATTCCCCCACAGATACGCAGTATTTT
many,NA,TRBV24-1,TRBJ2-3,CATSDDRRTQYF,TGTGCCACCAGTGATGACAGACGTACGCAGTATTTT
many,TRBD1,TRBV15,TRBJ1-5,CATSSGDRGNQPQHF,TGTGCCACCAGCAGTGGGGACAGGGGAAATCAGCCCCAGCATTTT
NA,NA,TRBV4-3,TRBJ1-2,CARSQSWDRSYGYTF,TGCGCCCGCAGCCAATCATGGGACCGTAGCTATGGCTACACCTTC
NA,NA,TRBV30,TRBJ2-3,CAWGGAQDTQYF,TGTGCCTGGGGAGGGGCTCAGGATACGCAGTATTTT
few,NA,TRBV20-1,TRBJ1-6,CSARETLISYNSPLHF,TGCAGTGCTAGAGAGACACTGATCTCCTATAATTCACCCCTCCACTTT
NA,NA,TRBV2,TRBJ2-5,CASSEVTVGGTQYF,TGTGCCAGCAGTGAAGTTACGGTTGGGGGGACCCAGTACTTC
many,NA,TRBV15,TRBJ2-3,CATSRVARGAVSVTQYF,TGTGCCACCAGCAGAGTCGCTAGGGGCGCGGTATCTGTGACGCAGTATTTT
NA,TRBD2,TRBV10-3,TRBJ2-7,CAISEFGPSRGRYEQYF,TGTGCCATCAGTGAATTTGGGCCTTCTCGCGGGAGGTACGAGCAGTACTTC
few,NA,TRBV7-9,TRBJ2-2,CASSLLGWDGDTGELFF,TGTGCCAGCAGCTTATTGGGCTGGGACGGGGACACCGGGGAGCTGTTTTTT
many,NA,TRBV7-8,TRBJ1-5,CASSLSQASNQPQHF,TGTGCCAGCAGCTTAAGCCAGGCTAGCAATCAGCCCCAGCATTTT
NA,NA,TRBV29-1,TRBJ2-7,CSVEVRGGPACEQYF,TGCAGCGTTGAAGTGCGTGGGGGGCCCGCCTGCGAGCAGTACTTT
NA,TRBD2,TRBV10-3,TRBJ2-7,CAISEPSGGAPEQYF,TGTGCCATCAGTGAGCCCAGCGGGGGGGCCCCCGAGCAGTACTTC
many,TRBD1,TRBV5-4,TRBJ2-2,CASSPPGQGRDTGELFF,TGTGCCAGCAGCCCACCGGGACAGGGTCGGGACACCGGGGAGCTGTTTTTT
many,NA,TRBV7-9,TRBJ1-4,CASSPTGELKLFF,TGTGCCAGCAGCCCCACCGGGGAGCTCAAACTGTTTTTT
many,NA,TRBV4-2,TRBJ2-7,CASSYEGYEQYF,TGTGCCAGCAGCTACGAGGGGTACGAGCAGTACTTC
many,NA,TRBV6-5,TRBJ1-1,CASSYGRLTEAFF,TGTGCCAGCAGCTACGGGAGACTCACTGAAGCTTTCTTT
many,TRBD1,TRBV20-1,TRBJ2-7,CSATDRGRSYEQYF,TGCAGTGCTACGGACAGGGGGCGCTCCTACGAGCAGTACTTC
NA,TRBD1,TRBV6-2/TRBV6-3,TRBJ2-2,CASRYGTGGGGELFF,TGTGCCAGCAGATACGGGACAGGGGGCGGCGGGGAGCTGTTTTTT
many,TRBD2,TRBV20-1,TRBJ2-2,CSVRKREGGTGELFF,TGCAGTGTTAGGAAGCGGGAGGGTGGCACCGGGGAGCTGTTTTTT
NA,TRBD1,TRBV5-1,TRBJ1-5,CASSAKTGPHSNQPQHF,TGTGCCAGCAGCGCGAAGACAGGGCCACATAGCAATCAGCCCCAGCATTTT
few,NA,TRBV20-1,TRBJ1-6,CSAKRQSVNSPLHF,TGCAGTGCTAAACGACAGTCCGTTAATTCACCCCTCCACTTT
few,NA,TRBV5-5,TRBJ1-1,CASSWGVGLEAFF,TGTGCCAGCAGCTGGGGGGTGGGTTTGGAAGCTTTCTTT
NA,NA,TRBV12-3/TRBV12-4,TRBJ1-2,CASKGPLAYGYTF,TGTGCCAGCAAGGGGCCGCTCGCCTATGGCTACACCTTC
NA,TRBD2,TRBV29-1,TRBJ2-1,CSVTSGVRNAPFF,TGCAGCGTGACTAGCGGGGTGCGCAATGCGCCGTTCTTC
NA,TRBD1,TRBV27,TRBJ2-1,CASSAYPGQDNEQFF,TGTGCCAGCAGCGCCTATCCGGGACAGGACAATGAGCAGTTCTTC
few,NA,TRBV27,TRBJ1-4,CASRGGPDGEKLFF,TGTGCCAGCAGGGGTGGCCCGGACGGTGAAAAACTGTTTTTT
NA,NA,TRBV6-1,TRBJ2-7,CASSKLTSTSYEQYF,TGTGCCAGCAGTAAACTTACTAGTACCTCCTACGAGCAGTACTTC
NA,NA,TRBV7-9,TRBJ2-1,CASSLDWERGSGYNEQFF,TGTGCCAGCAGCTTAGACTGGGAACGGGGGAGCGGCTACAATGAGCAGTTCTTC
NA,NA,TRBV5-1,TRBJ2-7,CVSSSDSSYEQYF,TGCGTCAGCAGCTCGGACAGTAGCTACGAGCAGTACTTC
NA,TRBD2,TRBV6-6,TRBJ2-1,CAAKLAETYNEQFF,TGTGCCGCGAAACTAGCGGAGACCTACAATGAGCAGTTCTTC
many,NA,TRBV3-1,TRBJ2-5,CASSQGETIIGETQYF,TGTGCCAGCAGCCAAGGAGAGACCATAATAGGAGAGACCCAGTACTTC
many,NA,TRBV14,TRBJ2-3,CASSLTTGPDTQYF,TGTGCCAGCAGCCTCACAACAGGGCCCGATACGCAGTATTTT
few,TRBD2,TRBV4-3,TRBJ2-1,CASSQGRTSGRYNEQFF,TGCGCCAGCAGCCAAGGCAGGACTAGCGGGAGATATAATGAGCAGTTCTTC
NA,TRBD1,TRBV12-3/TRBV12-4,TRBJ2-1,CASISNLRDRGLYEQFF,TGTGCCAGCATTTCCAACCTCCGGGACAGGGGATTGTATGAGCAGTTCTTC
many,TRBD1,TRBV29-1,TRBJ2-7,CSAGQGAYEQYF,TGCAGCGCCGGACAGGGGGCCTACGAGCAGTACTTC
many,TRBD1,TRBV7-9,TRBJ2-7,CASSLTGRLSYEQYF,TGTGCCAGCAGCTTGACAGGGCGGTTGTCCTACGAGCAGTACTTC
NA,NA,TRBV4-3,TRBJ1-5,CASSQDSRSNQPQHF,TGCGCCAGCAGCCAAGATTCGCGTAGCAATCAGCCCCAGCATTTT
few,TRBD1,TRBV4-3,TRBJ2-7,CASSLWAGGGVEQYF,TGCGCCAGCAGCCTTTGGGCAGGGGGCGGTGTCGAGCAGTACTTC